This T cell receptor beta chain was identified during a study of shared T cell receptors in the human thymus. Germline lookup yields CDR1 LGHNT and CDR2 FRNRAP. V lost 7 bases to trimming and J lost 2 bases; unmatched junction nucleotides: 6. The CDR3 contains 15 residues. Only in-frame clones appear in the TCRdb table, and some are missing; sequencing was by immunoSEQ multiplex PCR. The table has 550,000 to 800,000 clones, approximately 85% seen once. The sample was also reused in another study, on human thymus T cells.

This receptor was identified in a girl younger than two with a congenital heart defect. The rearrangement links TRBV12-5 to TRBJ2-2; 8 nucleotides agree with TRBD1. Material: thymocytes. The CDR3, as DNA: TGTGCTAGTGCCCCGGGACAGGATAACACCGGGGAGCTGTTTTTT. As protein: CASAPGQDNTGELFF.